Given below is one T cell receptor (beta chain) in context. V was pared by 4 bases and J by 6 bases, with 10 bases of the junction left unmatched. This CDR3 region has 15 residues. Germline-derived CDR1 and CDR2 are LNHDA and SQIVND (reference sequence). Time point here: pretreatment peripheral blood. Patients each gave 1 to 8 samples, pretreatment and on-treatment. Synthetic analogs of TCR templates were spiked into every PCR. Method: immunoSEQ multiplex PCR; TCRdb's copy keeps in-frame clones and lacks some. The sample holds over 100,000 clones; around 85% are singletons and the top ten take 3.2%. These data belong to a study of PD-L1 blockade in urothelial cancer. Study-wide background: When blood samples were assessed, the median T cell count was 141,255.

This sequence was found in a man aged 50-59 years with urothelial cancer. The gene calls are TRBV19 and TRBJ2-7; 9 bases are a match to TRBD1. The sequences come from PBMCs, collected around atezolizumab (anti-PD-L1) treatment. In DNA, the CDR3 is TGTGCCAGTAGTAAAAGGGACAGGGTGGACCCCGAGCAGTACTTC. Translation gives CASSKRDRVDPEQYF.